One T cell receptor beta chain is described in this entry. This sample is part of a study of TIL therapy for anti-PD-1-resistant metastatic lung cancer. Study context: Patients then received nivolumab; progressors got lymphodepletion, TIL and IL-2. Patients had a median age of around 54 years (range roughly 38-75). By whole-exome sequencing, median non-synonymous tumor mutation burden was roughly 1.4 mutations per megabase.

The sample's time point: pre-treatment sample, taken before nivolumab and TIL therapy. This was the immunoSEQ v3 assay. Some clones are missing from TCRdb's copy, which holds only in-frame ones; the method was immunoSEQ multiplex PCR. The sample includes about 36,000 clones, over 70% of them seen just once. Germline CDR1 is SGHTA and CDR2 is FQGNSA. V lost 2 bases and J 3 bases, leaving 3 bases between the germline ends. This CDR3 is built from 12 residues. The V call is TRBV7-2, the J call TRBJ2-3; unclear D gene. This TCR came from a person aged 30 to 80 with non-small cell lung cancer. The source material was blood, sampled at baseline. CDR3 coding DNA: TGTGCCAGCAGCTTAATAACAGATACGCAGTATTTT. As protein: CASSLITDTQYF.